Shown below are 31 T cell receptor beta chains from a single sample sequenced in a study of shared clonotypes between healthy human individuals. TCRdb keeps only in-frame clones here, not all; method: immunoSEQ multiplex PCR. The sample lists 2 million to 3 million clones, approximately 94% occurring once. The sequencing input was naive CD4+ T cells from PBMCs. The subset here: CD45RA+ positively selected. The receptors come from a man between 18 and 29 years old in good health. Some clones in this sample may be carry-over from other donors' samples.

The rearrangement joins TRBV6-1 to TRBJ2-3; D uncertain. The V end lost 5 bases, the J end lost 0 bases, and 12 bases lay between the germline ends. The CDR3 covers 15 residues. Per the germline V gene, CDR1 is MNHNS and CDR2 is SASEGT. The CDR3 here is CASSFGPTSTDTQYF. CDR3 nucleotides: TGTGCCAGCAGTTTCGGACCCACGAGCACAGATACGCAGTATTTT.

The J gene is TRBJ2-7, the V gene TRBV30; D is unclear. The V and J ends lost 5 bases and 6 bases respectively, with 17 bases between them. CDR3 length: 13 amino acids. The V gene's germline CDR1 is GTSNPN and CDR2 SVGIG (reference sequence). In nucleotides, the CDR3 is TGTGCCTGGTCCACTCTGTTCACGGGCGAGCAGTACTTC. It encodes CAWSTLFTGEQYF.

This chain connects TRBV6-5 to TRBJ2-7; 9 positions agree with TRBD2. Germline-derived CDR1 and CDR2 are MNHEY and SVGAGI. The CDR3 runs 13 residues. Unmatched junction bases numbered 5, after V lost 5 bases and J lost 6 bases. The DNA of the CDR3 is TGTGCCAGCAGTCCGGGACTAGCAATCGAGCAGTACTTC. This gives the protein CASSPGLAIEQYF.

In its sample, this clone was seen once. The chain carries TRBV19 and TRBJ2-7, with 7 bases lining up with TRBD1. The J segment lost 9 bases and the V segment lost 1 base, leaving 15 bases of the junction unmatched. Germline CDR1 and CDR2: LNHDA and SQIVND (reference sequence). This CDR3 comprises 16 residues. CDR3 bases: TGTGCCAGTAGTATAGTACCGGGACAGAAACCTACGAGGCAGTACTTC. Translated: CASSIVPGQKPTRQYF.

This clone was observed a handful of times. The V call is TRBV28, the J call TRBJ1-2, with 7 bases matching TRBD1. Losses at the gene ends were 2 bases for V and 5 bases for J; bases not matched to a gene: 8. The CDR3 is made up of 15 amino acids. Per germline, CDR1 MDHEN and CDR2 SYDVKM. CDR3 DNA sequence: TGTGCCAGCAGTTTAAAACAGGGGATCAGGTATGGCTACACCTTC. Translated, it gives CASSLKQGIRYGYTF.

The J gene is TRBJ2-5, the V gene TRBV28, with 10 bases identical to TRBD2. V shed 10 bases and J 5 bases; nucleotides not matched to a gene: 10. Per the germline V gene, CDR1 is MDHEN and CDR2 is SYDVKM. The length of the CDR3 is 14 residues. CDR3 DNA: TGTGCCACCTCAGGTCCTAGCGGGAGTGAGACCCAGTACTTC. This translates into CATSGPSGSETQYF.

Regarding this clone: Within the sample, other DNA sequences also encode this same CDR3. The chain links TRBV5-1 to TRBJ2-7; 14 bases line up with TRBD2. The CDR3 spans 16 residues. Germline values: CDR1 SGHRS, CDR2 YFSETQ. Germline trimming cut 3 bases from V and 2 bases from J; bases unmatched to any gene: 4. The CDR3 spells CASSSGGLAGAYEQYF. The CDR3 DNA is TGCGCCAGCAGCTCGGGGGGACTAGCGGGAGCCTACGAGCAGTACTTC.

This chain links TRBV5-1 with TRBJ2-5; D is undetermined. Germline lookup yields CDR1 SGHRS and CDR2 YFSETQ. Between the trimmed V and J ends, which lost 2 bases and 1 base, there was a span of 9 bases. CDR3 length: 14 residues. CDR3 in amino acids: CASSLNGPQETQYF. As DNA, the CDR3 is TGCGCCAGCAGCTTAAACGGGCCCCAAGAGACCCAGTACTTC.

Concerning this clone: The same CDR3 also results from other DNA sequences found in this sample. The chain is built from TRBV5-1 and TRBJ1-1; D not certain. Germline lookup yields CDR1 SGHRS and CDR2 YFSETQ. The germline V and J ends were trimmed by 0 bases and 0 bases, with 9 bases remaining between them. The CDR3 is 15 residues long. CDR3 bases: TGCGCCAGCAGCTTGGGAGCGTCCTTGAACACTGAAGCTTTCTTT. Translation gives CASSLGASLNTEAFF.

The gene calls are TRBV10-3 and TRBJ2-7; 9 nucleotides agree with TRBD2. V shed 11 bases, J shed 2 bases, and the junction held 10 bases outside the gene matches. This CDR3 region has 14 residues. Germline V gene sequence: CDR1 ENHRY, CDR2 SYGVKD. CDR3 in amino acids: CAAQRVAGAYEQYF. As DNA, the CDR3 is TGTGCCGCACAACGGGTAGCGGGAGCCTACGAGCAGTACTTC.

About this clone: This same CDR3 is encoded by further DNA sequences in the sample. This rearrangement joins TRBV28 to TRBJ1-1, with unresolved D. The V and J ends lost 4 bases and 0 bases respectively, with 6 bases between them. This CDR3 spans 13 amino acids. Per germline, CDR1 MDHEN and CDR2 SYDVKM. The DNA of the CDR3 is TGTGCCAGCAGTTCCCCCATGAACACTGAAGCTTTCTTT. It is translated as CASSSPMNTEAFF.

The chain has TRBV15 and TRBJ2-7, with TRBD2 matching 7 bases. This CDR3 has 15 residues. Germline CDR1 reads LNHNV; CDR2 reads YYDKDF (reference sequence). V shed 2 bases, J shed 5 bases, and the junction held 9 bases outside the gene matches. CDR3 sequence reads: CATSRSLGTTDEQYF. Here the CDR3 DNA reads TGTGCCACCAGCAGATCCCTGGGGACTACCGACGAGCAGTACTTC.

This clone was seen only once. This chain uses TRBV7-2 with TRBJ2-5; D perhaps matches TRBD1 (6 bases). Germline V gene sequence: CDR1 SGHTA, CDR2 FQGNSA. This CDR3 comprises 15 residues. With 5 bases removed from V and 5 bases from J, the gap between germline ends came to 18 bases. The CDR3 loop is CASSRDRSASETQYF. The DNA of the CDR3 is TGTGCCAGCAGCCGTGACAGGTCCGCCTCGGAGACCCAGTACTTC.

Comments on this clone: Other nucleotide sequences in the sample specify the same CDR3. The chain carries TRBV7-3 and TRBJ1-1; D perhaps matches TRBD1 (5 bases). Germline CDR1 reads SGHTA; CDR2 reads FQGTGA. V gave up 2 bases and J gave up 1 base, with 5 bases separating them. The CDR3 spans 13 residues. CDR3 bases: TGTGCCAGCAGCTTAGGACAGAACACTGAAGCTTTCTTT. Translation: CASSLGQNTEAFF.

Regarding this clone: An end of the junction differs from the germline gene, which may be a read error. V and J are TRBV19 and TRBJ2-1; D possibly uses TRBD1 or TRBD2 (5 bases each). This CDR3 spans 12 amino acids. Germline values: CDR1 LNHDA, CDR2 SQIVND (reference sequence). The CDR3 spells CASIATGTPLVF. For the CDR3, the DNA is TGTGCCAGTATCGCCACCGGGACCCCGTTGGTCTTC.

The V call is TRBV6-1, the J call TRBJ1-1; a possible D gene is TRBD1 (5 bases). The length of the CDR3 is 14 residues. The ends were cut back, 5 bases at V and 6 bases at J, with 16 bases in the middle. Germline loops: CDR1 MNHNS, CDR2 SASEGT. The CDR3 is CASSLELWGPEAFF. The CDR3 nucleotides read TGTGCCAGCAGTCTGGAATTATGGGGCCCTGAAGCTTTCTTT.

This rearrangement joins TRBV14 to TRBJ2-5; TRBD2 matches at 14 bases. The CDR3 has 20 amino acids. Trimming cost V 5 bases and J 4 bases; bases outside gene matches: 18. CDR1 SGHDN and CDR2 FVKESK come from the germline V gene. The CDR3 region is CASSKGGTSGSLVSVETQYF. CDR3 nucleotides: TGTGCCAGCAGCAAAGGCGGGACTAGCGGGAGTTTGGTCTCTGTAGAGACCCAGTACTTC.

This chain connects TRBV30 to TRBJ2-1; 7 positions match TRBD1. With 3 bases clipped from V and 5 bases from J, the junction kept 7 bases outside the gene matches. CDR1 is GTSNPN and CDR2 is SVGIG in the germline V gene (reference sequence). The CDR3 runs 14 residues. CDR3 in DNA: TGTGCCTGGAGCCCTCGTACAGGGGACAATGAGCAGTTCTTC. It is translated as CAWSPRTGDNEQFF. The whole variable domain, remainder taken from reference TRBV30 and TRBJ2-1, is SQTIHQWPATLVQPVGSPLSLECTVEGTSNPNLYWYRQAAGRGLQLLFYSVGIGQISSEVPQNLSASRPQDRQFILSSKKLLLSDSGFYLCAWSPRTGDNEQFFGPGTRLTVL.

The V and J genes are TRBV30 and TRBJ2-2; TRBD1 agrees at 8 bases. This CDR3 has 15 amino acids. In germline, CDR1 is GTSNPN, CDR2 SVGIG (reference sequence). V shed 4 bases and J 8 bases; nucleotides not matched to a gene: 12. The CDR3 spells CAWNGQGHRTGELFF. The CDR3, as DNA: TGTGCCTGGAACGGACAGGGACACCGGACAGGGGAGCTGTTTTTT.

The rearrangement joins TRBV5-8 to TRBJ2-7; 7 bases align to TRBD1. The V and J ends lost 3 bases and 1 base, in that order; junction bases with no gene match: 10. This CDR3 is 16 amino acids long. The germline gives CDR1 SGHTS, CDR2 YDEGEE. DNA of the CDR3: TGTGCCAGCAGCTCTTACTCCGGGACAGAATCCTACGAGCAGTACTTC. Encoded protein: CASSSYSGTESYEQYF.

DNA of the CDR3: TGTGCCAGTTTACAGGGGCCGGGGAGTTACGCGCAGTTCTTC. Translating gives CASLQGPGSYAQFF. This chain links TRBV5-6 with TRBJ2-1, with 7 bases lining up with TRBD1. The CDR3 has 14 residues. Germline CDR1 and CDR2: SGHDT and YYEEEE. The V and J ends lost 8 bases and 12 bases, in that order; junction bases with no gene match: 17.

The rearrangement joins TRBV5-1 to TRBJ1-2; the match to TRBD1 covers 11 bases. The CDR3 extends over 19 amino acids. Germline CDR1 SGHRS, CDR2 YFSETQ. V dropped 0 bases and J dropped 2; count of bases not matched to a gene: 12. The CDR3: CASSLGPPGQGAWNYGYTF. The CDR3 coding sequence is TGCGCCAGCAGCTTGGGGCCGCCTGGACAGGGGGCTTGGAACTATGGCTACACCTTC.

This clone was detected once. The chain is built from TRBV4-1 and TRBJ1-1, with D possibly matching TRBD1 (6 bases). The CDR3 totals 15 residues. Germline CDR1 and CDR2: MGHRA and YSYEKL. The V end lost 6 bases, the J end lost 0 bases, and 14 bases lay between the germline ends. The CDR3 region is CASSPPGGLNTEAFF. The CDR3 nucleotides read TGCGCCAGCAGTCCCCCTGGGGGCCTGAACACTGAAGCTTTCTTT.

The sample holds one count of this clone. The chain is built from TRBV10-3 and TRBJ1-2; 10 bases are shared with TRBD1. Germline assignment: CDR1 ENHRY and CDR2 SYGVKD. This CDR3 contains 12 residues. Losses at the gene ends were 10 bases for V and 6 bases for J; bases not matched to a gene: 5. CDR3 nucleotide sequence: TGTGCCACCCGGACAGGGGGGCATGGCTACACCTTC. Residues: CATRTGGHGYTF.

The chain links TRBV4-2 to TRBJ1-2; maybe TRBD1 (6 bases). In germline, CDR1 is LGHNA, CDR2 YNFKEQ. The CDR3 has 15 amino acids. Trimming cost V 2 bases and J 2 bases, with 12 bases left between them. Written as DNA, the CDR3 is TGTGCCAGCAGCCAAACCAGCAGGGGCAACTATGGCTACACCTTC. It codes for CASSQTSRGNYGYTF.

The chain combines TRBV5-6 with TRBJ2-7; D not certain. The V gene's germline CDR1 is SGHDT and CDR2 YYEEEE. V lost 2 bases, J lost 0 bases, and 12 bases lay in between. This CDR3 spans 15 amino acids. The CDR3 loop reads CASSFKGGSSYEQYF. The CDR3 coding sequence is TGTGCCAGCAGCTTCAAGGGCGGAAGCTCCTACGAGCAGTACTTC.

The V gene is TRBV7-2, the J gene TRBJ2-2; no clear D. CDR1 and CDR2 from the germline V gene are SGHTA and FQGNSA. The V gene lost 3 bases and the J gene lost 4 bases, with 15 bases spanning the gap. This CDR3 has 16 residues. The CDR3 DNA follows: TGTGCCAGCAGCTTCGTATCTGGAGCGACCACCGGGGAGCTGTTTTTT. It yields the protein CASSFVSGATTGELFF.

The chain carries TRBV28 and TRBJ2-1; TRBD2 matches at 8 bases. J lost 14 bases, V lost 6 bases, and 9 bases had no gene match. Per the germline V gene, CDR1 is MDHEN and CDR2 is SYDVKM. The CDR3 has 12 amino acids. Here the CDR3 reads CASSLVREGEFF. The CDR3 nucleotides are TGTGCCAGCAGCCTTGTACGGGAGGGAGAGTTCTTC.

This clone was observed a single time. The CDR3 loop reads CASSSGEGQGQETQYF. In DNA form, the CDR3 reads TGTGCCAGCAGTTCAGGGGAAGGACAGGGCCAAGAGACCCAGTACTTC. V is TRBV6-5 and J is TRBJ2-5; 8 bases agree with TRBD1. Per the germline V gene, CDR1 is MNHEY and CDR2 is SVGAGI. CDR3 length equals 16 residues. V lost 4 bases, J lost 1 base, and 8 bases stayed unmatched.

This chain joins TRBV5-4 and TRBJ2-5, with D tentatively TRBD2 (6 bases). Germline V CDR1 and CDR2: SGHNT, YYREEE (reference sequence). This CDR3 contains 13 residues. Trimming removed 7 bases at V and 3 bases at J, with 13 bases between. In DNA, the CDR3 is TGTGCCAGCCAGGCCAGGAGGGAAGAGACCCAGTACTTC. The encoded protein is CASQARREETQYF.

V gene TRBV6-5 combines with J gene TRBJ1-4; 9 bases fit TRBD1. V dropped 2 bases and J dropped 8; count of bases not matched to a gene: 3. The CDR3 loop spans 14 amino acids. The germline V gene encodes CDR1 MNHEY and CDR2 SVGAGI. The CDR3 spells CASSYAGQGEKLFF. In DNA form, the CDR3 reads TGTGCCAGCAGTTACGCTGGACAGGGGGAAAAACTGTTTTTT.